This TCR beta chain was sequenced during a study of OX40 agonist ivuxolimab in advanced cancers. The CDR3 is made up of 16 amino acids. The germline V and J ends were trimmed by 2 bases and 9 bases, with 17 bases remaining between them. CDR1 is MNHNS and CDR2 is SASEGT in the germline V gene. Some clones are missing from TCRdb's copy, which holds only in-frame ones; the method was immunoSEQ multiplex PCR. The data show about 60,000 clones, about 91% seen once. Study-level findings and limits: Some nonresponders additionally presented with little normalized T-cell clonal expansion.

Worth noting for this clone: Its antigen is not known.

This TCR came from an adult with an advanced solid tumor such as melanoma, head and neck, liver or kidney cancer. The starting material was CD4+ or CD8+ T cells sorted from blood, obtained in a trial of the OX40 agonist ivuxolimab. This chain joins TRBV6-1 and TRBJ1-6; D may be TRBD1 (5 bases). As DNA, the CDR3 is TGTGCCAGCAGTGAAAATTTGGGGATAGGGACTTCACCCCTCCACTTT. Protein: CASSENLGIGTSPLHF.